This record looks at one TCR beta chain sequence and its context. Its target is not known. The entry originates in a study of monozygotic twins with inflammatory bowel disease. This CDR3 region has 14 residues. CDR1 and CDR2 from the germline V gene are SGHRS and YFSETQ. Template switching added UMIs carrying a 6-nucleotide sample barcode. No DNA is given; TCRdb re-called the 5' RACE reads and lists each CDR3 protein once. The ten most abundant clones cover 2.4% of a sample with 160,000 or so distinct CDR3 sequences. Study results and caveats: Clonotypes shared with others were fewer in IBD patients than in healthy twins, especially with disease activity. Repertoire similarity did not differ between concordant and discordant twins, perhaps due to limited power.

The chain couples TRBV5-1 to TRBJ2-3; as DNA is missing, the TRBD1 call by TCRdb cannot be tested. The sequenced sample was blood. The receptor's source is a human donor with ulcerative colitis or Crohn's disease, or a healthy co-twin of an affected twin (not recorded which). The CDR3 spells CASSLVSGSDTQYF. Using reference TRBV5-1 and TRBJ2-3 for the parts outside the CDR3, the full variable domain is KAGVTQTPRYLIKTRGQQVTLSCSPISGHRSVSWYQQTPGQGLQFLFEYFSETQRNKGNFPGRFSGRQFSNSRSEMNVSTLELGDSALYLCASSLVSGSDTQYFGPGTRLTVL.